This TCR beta chain comes out of a study of blood T cell repertoires in COVID-19. In the study overall: The samples span acute and convalescent COVID-19 from the United States, Italy and Spain. T cells, B-cell-depleted T cells, or PBMCs provided the cDNA or gDNA that served as material.

In Seattle, patients joined the study during active infection and were tracked longitudinally. As processed by the authors: Researchers report that nucleated cell counts were estimated from reference gene primer amplification. TCRdb's copy holds only in-frame clones and misses some; the assay was immunoSEQ multiplex PCR. D and trimming come from the DNA, and the V and J calls and clone size come from that table. This table has roughly 140,000 clones, 80% to 90% appearing once. The clonotype originates from a woman in her sixties or seventies with COVID-19, enrolled during active disease. Source material: peripheral blood.

The CDR3 is CASSDLYDNQPQHF. In DNA, the CDR3 is TGTGCCAGCAGTGACCTCTATGACAATCAGCCCCAGCATTTT. The rearrangement links TRBV25-1 to TRBJ1-5; D is ambiguous. Germline V gene lookup returns CDR1 MGHDK and CDR2 SYGVNS. CDR3 length: 14 residues. Trimming took 3 bases from V and 3 from J, leaving 9 bases between them.